The 32 T cell receptor beta chains given below trace back to one sample, sequenced in a study of CD8 T cells in Susac syndrome. Roughly 0.45 to 1 ug RNA was reverse transcribed with random hexamers. TCRdb ran MiXCR on the immunoSEQ multiplex PCR reads and lists one entry per CDR3 protein. This table has tens of thousands of distinct CDR3 sequences, 94% appearing once. Input material: CD8+ T cells from PBMCs. The receptors come from a human donor with Susac syndrome.

V gene TRBV2 combines with J gene TRBJ2-7; D is undetermined. The CDR3 sequence is 15 residues long. Deletions cut 4 bases from V and 3 bases from J, with 16 bases between. Germline-derived CDR1 and CDR2 are SNHLY and FYNNEI. The CDR3 protein is CASSVPLKALYEQYF. CDR3 nucleotides: TGTGCCAGCAGTGTCCCCCTGAAGGCCCTCTACGAGCAGTACTTC.

The chain uses TRBV12-5 and TRBJ2-3; D remains ambiguous. Germline CDR1 reads LGHNT; CDR2 reads FRNRAP. The CDR3 runs 14 residues. The V gene lost 6 bases and the J gene lost 3 bases, with 13 bases spanning the gap. In DNA form, the CDR3 reads TGTGCTAGTGGAGGAAGCGAGAATACAGATACGCAGTATTTT. Translating gives CASGGSENTDTQYF.

Only a few counts were recorded for this clonotype. The chain recombines TRBV14 with TRBJ2-1; 8 nucleotides align to TRBD2. This CDR3 has 17 residues. Trimming cost V 0 bases and J 1 base; bases outside gene matches: 5. Germline CDR1 is SGHDN and CDR2 is FVKESK. The DNA for the CDR3 is TGTGCCAGCAGCCAAGAGGAGCCTAGCGGGTCCTACAATGAGCAGTTCTTC. This codes for CASSQEEPSGSYNEQFF.

The V and J genes are TRBV27 and TRBJ2-2; the D is unclear. The CDR3 is 12 residues long. Germline-derived CDR1 and CDR2 are MNHEY and SMNVEV (reference sequence). The ends were cut back, 6 bases at V and 3 bases at J, with 5 bases in the middle. DNA for the CDR3: TGTGCCAGCAGCCCCTACACCGGGGAGCTGTTTTTT. Its protein is CASSPYTGELFF.

This clonotype was seen more than once but under ten times. Here the CDR3 DNA reads TGTGCCAGCAGCTTGACAGGCTACGAGCAGTACTTC. This translates into CASSLTGYEQYF. The chain couples TRBV11-2 to TRBJ2-7; perhaps TRBD1 as D (6 bases). The CDR3 consists of 12 residues. V dropped 3 bases and J dropped 3 bases, with 6 bases sitting between them. Per the germline V gene, CDR1 is SGHAT and CDR2 is FQNNGV.

The rearrangement joins TRBV12-3 or TRBV12-4 to TRBJ2-1; D is undetermined. Trimming removed 8 bases at V and 3 bases at J, with 8 bases between. CDR3 length: 12 amino acids. CDR3 sequence: CASSGLYNEQFF. CDR3 sequence (DNA): TGTGCCAGCTCAGGTCTCTACAATGAGCAGTTCTTC.

In DNA, the CDR3 is TGCGCCAGCAGCCAAGGCAGGGGTCCCAATGAGCAGTTCTTC. Its translation: CASSQGRGPNEQFF. The chain recombines TRBV4-3 with TRBJ2-1; D might be TRBD1 (6 bases). The germline V gene has CDR1 LGHNA and CDR2 YSLEER. CDR3 length: 14 residues. V lost 1 base and J lost 6, with 10 bases in between.

The rearrangement links TRBV6-5 to TRBJ2-7; D not certain. The CDR3 covers 12 residues. Germline values: CDR1 MNHEY, CDR2 SVGAGI. V lost 4 bases and J lost 3, with 7 bases in between. In DNA, the CDR3 is TGTGCCAGCAGTTTCGACGGCTACGAGCAGTACTTC. Its translation: CASSFDGYEQYF.

The rearrangement uses TRBV6-5 and TRBJ2-1, with TRBD1 as a possible D gene (6 bases). CDR1 is MNHEY, CDR2 SVGAGI, per germline. CDR3 length: 15 amino acids. Trimming left V 0 bases short and J 5 bases short, with 11 bases between. The CDR3 sequence is CASSYSSGVHNEQFF. In DNA form, the CDR3 reads TGTGCCAGCAGTTACTCGTCAGGGGTTCACAATGAGCAGTTCTTC.

The gene calls are TRBV29-1 and TRBJ1-2; TRBD1 might be the D (6 bases). V was trimmed by 6 bases and J by 1 base, leaving 15 bases between them. This CDR3 has 14 amino acids. Germline-derived CDR1 and CDR2 are SQVTM and ANQGSEA. The CDR3 is CSVGRDTDNYGYTF. DNA for the CDR3: TGCAGCGTGGGGCGGGACACCGATAACTATGGCTACACCTTC. The entire variable domain, with the rest obtained from reference TRBV29-1 and TRBJ1-2, is as follows: SAVISQKPSRDICQRGTSLTIQCQVDSQVTMMFWYRQQPGQSLTLIATANQGSEATYESGFVIDKFPISRPNLTFSTLTVSNMSPEDSSIYLCSVGRDTDNYGYTFGSGTRLTVV.

The chain combines TRBV6-2 or TRBV6-3 with TRBJ2-3; the D call may be TRBD1 or TRBD2 (5 bases each). V lost 8 bases and J 0 bases, leaving 21 bases between the germline ends. Germline CDR1 and CDR2: MNHEY and SVGEGT. This CDR3 is 17 amino acids long. The CDR3 region has the DNA TGTGCCAGCGGCCGGAGGAGTGACAGCCTTAGCACAGATACGCAGTATTTT. Protein: CASGRRSDSLSTDTQYF.

The J gene is TRBJ2-5, the V gene TRBV9, with D hard to call. The CDR3 is made up of 15 amino acids. The V gene lost 0 bases and the J gene lost 0 bases, with 9 bases spanning the gap. Per the germline V gene, CDR1 is SGDLS and CDR2 is YYNGEE. CDR3 coding DNA: TGTGCCAGCAGCGTAGATGCAGGAAACCAAGAGACCCAGTACTTC. Translated: CASSVDAGNQETQYF.

The chain links TRBV5-1 to TRBJ2-7; no clear D. Germline V gene lookup returns CDR1 SGHRS and CDR2 YFSETQ. Trimming removed 0 bases at V and 2 bases at J, with 15 bases between. The CDR3 is 16 amino acids. CDR3 in amino acids: CASSLVPQGGTYEQYF. CDR3 DNA sequence: TGCGCCAGCAGCTTGGTTCCCCAAGGTGGAACCTACGAGCAGTACTTC.

The table lists this clonotype with a few counts. The chain employs TRBV10-3 and TRBJ2-7, with D unclear. This CDR3 is built from 13 residues. V was shortened by 3 bases and J by 0 bases, with 6 bases between the two germline ends. CDR1 is ENHRY and CDR2 is SYGVKD in the germline V gene. CDR3 in amino acids: CAISDNNSYEQYF. The CDR3, as DNA: TGTGCCATCAGTGACAACAACTCCTACGAGCAGTACTTC.

This chain connects TRBV5-1 to TRBJ2-2; D call uncertain. CDR3 length: 16 amino acids. The germline CDR1 and CDR2 sequences are SGHRS and YFSETQ. V lost 4 bases, J lost 1 base, and 14 bases lay in between. Written as DNA, the CDR3 is TGCGCCAGCAGCGCCCCAGAGGCAGGGAACACCGGGGAGCTGTTTTTT. Translating gives CASSAPEAGNTGELFF.

This chain uses TRBV7-9 with TRBJ1-4, with D unresolved. In germline, CDR1 is SEHNR, CDR2 FQNEAQ (reference sequence). V shed 4 bases and J shed 0 bases, with 6 bases lying between them. The CDR3 has 14 amino acids. The CDR3 is CASSSLATNEKLFF. The CDR3 DNA sequence: TGTGCCAGCAGCTCTCTTGCAACTAATGAAAAACTGTTTTTT.

The chain is built from TRBV7-8 and TRBJ2-3; TRBD2 matches at 9 bases. The CDR3 runs to 14 residues. Germline V gene sequence: CDR1 SGHVS, CDR2 FQNEAQ. V lost 5 bases, J lost 7 bases, and 7 bases stayed unmatched. For the CDR3, the DNA is TGTGCCAGCAGCCCAGCGGGAGGCTTCAATACGCAGTATTTT. This codes for CASSPAGGFNTQYF.

The chain combines TRBV11-2 with TRBJ1-1; weak D call: TRBD1 (5 bases). The CDR3 is 15 amino acids. In germline, CDR1 is SGHAT, CDR2 FQNNGV. Trimming left V 7 bases short and J 2 bases short, with 17 bases between. CDR3 loop: CASNSGGASNTEAFF. In DNA, the CDR3 is TGTGCCAGCAATTCGGGAGGGGCTTCAAACACTGAAGCTTTCTTT.

V and J are TRBV3-1 and TRBJ1-5; a possible D gene is TRBD1 (6 bases). Germline V gene sequence: CDR1 LGHDT, CDR2 YNNKEL (reference sequence). This CDR3 has 15 amino acids. V dropped 1 base and J dropped 3 bases, with 10 bases sitting between them. CDR3 amino acids: CASSQGTGNNQPQHF. The CDR3 nucleotides read TGTGCCAGCAGCCAAGGCACAGGGAACAATCAGCCCCAGCATTTT.

This chain joins TRBV28 and TRBJ2-5, with 8 bases aligning to TRBD2. V lost 2 bases, J lost 2 bases, and 7 bases stayed unmatched. The germline V gene has CDR1 MDHEN and CDR2 SYDVKM. The CDR3 has 16 residues. The CDR3 loop is CASSLRGGKEQETQYF. DNA of the CDR3: TGTGCCAGCAGTTTACGGGGGGGTAAAGAACAAGAGACCCAGTACTTC.

The chain uses TRBV21-1 and TRBJ1-2; TRBD1 reflects the table's D call only, with no check against the DNA. TRBV21-1 is a pseudogene segment. The CDR3 sequence is 11 residues long. The CDR3, as DNA: TGTGCCAGCGTGGCAGGGAATGGCTACACCTTC. It encodes CASVAGNGYTF.

V and J are TRBV20-1 and TRBJ1-4; TRBD1 agrees at 7 bases. Germline V gives CDR1 DFQATT, CDR2 SNEGSKA (reference sequence). There are 15 residues in the CDR3. The junction had 10 bases not matched to a gene; V was cut back by 1 base and J by 8 bases. CDR3 in DNA: TGCAGTGCTAGAGTAGGAGGGGGCGTAGGCGAAAAACTGTTTTTT. The encoded protein is CSARVGGGVGEKLFF.

This clonotype was counted once. This sequence joins TRBV6-6 and TRBJ2-5; TRBD1 matches 7 bases. V shed 4 bases, J shed 3 bases, and the junction held 5 bases outside the gene matches. From germline, CDR1 is MNHNY and CDR2 SVGAGI (reference sequence). The CDR3 sequence is 14 residues long. This CDR3 reads CASSSLDREETQYF. CDR3 nucleotides: TGTGCCAGCAGTTCCCTAGACAGGGAAGAGACCCAGTACTTC.

V and J are TRBV9 and TRBJ2-1; the D gene is possibly TRBD1 (6 bases). Germline V CDR1 and CDR2: SGDLS, YYNGEE. The V end lost 4 bases, the J end lost 7 bases, and 15 bases lay between the germline ends. The CDR3 has 14 residues. The CDR3 nucleotides are TGTGCCAGCAGCCACCCAGGGGATATGAATGAGCAGTTCTTC. This encodes CASSHPGDMNEQFF.

The chain combines TRBV27 with TRBJ2-7; D possibly matches TRBD1 or TRBD2 (5 bases each). This CDR3 has 17 residues. Trimming removed 1 base from V and 5 bases from J, with 21 bases in between. Germline CDR1 MNHEY, CDR2 SMNVEV (reference sequence). The CDR3 bases are TGTGCCAGCAGTTTATTTCTTCCCGGGACCCCGGACCACGAGCAGTACTTC. Amino acids: CASSLFLPGTPDHEQYF.

J is TRBJ2-5 and V is TRBV28; D remains unclear. Per the germline V gene, CDR1 is MDHEN and CDR2 is SYDVKM. V lost 7 bases and J lost 1, with 16 bases in between. The length of the CDR3 is 15 residues. CDR3 coding DNA: TGTGCCAGCACCCCCCTGGTCCGGATCCAAGAGACCCAGTACTTC. It translates to CASTPLVRIQETQYF.

This rearrangement joins TRBV5-1 to TRBJ1-3, with no clear D. This CDR3 contains 16 residues. CDR1 is SGHRS and CDR2 is YFSETQ in the germline V gene. The V end was cut by 0 bases, the J end by 0 bases, with 10 bases between. The CDR3 sequence is CASSLEPVNSGNTIYF. As DNA, the CDR3 is TGCGCCAGCAGCTTGGAACCGGTAAACTCTGGAAACACCATATATTTT.

This clonotype was seen a few times. This chain joins TRBV5-6 and TRBJ1-1; no definite D call. Trimming removed 0 bases at V and 5 bases at J, with 5 bases between. Per the germline V gene, CDR1 is SGHDT and CDR2 is YYEEEE. The CDR3 consists of 12 residues. CDR3 sequence reads: CASSLGVTEAFF. The CDR3 bases are TGTGCCAGCAGCTTGGGTGTTACTGAAGCTTTCTTT.

J is TRBJ1-5 and V is TRBV20-1; 9 bases fit TRBD1. Germline CDR1 reads DFQATT; CDR2 reads SNEGSKA (reference sequence). The CDR3 is 12 amino acids. V was pared by 3 bases and J by 6 bases, with 0 bases of the junction left unmatched. DNA for the CDR3: TGCAGTGCTAGGGACAGGGGTCAGCCCCAGCATTTT. Its protein product is CSARDRGQPQHF.

The chain couples TRBV20-1 to TRBJ2-1, with 8 nucleotides matching TRBD2. V shed 5 bases and J 6 bases; nucleotides not matched to a gene: 12. The CDR3 loop spans 15 amino acids. Germline CDR1 and CDR2: DFQATT and SNEGSKA (reference sequence). CDR3 coding DNA: TGCAGTGCTCCTACTAGCGGAGCCGGGGTCAATGAGCAGTTCTTC. It specifies CSAPTSGAGVNEQFF.

The chain recombines TRBV27 with TRBJ1-1; D possibly corresponds to TRBD1 (6 bases). V lost 6 bases and J lost 5, with 13 bases in between. This CDR3 has 13 residues. Germline CDR1 MNHEY, CDR2 SMNVEV (reference sequence). In DNA form, the CDR3 reads TGTGCCAGCAGCACCGCCAGGGGAACTGAAGCTTTCTTT. It is translated as CASSTARGTEAFF.

The chain joins TRBV29-1 to TRBJ1-2, with a possible D match to TRBD1 (5 bases). V gave up 3 bases and J gave up 4 bases, with 15 bases separating them. Germline V lookup: CDR1 SQVTM, CDR2 ANQGSEA. The CDR3 is 14 residues long. The CDR3 protein is CSVDPAGVVYGYTF. The CDR3 nucleotides are TGCAGCGTTGACCCGGCGGGGGTAGTCTATGGCTACACCTTC.